The present entry profiles one TCR beta chain with its context. The antigen is undetermined. The data are from a study of T cells in localized non-small cell lung cancer. General study points: A raised T cell density in blood coincided with lengthier overall survival. Across samples, adjacent lung featured a median roughly 60 of the top 100 tumor clones.

The ends were cut back, 3 bases at V and 6 bases at J, with 8 bases in the middle. This CDR3 is built from 12 residues. Per the germline V gene, CDR1 is SNHLY and CDR2 is FYNNEI. Generated by immunoSEQ multiplex PCR, the TCRdb table keeps only in-frame clones and is missing some. The top ten hold less than 8% of the sample, which has fewer than 40,000 clones, roughly 93% seen once. The specimen was peripheral blood, collected before any cancer treatment. The clonotype was recovered from a female donor at least 60 years old with stage I lung adenocarcinoma. This chain uses TRBV2 with TRBJ2-5; D is uncertain. The CDR3 nucleotides read TGTGCCAGCAGTGAGGTGGGCCAGACCCAGTACTTC. Encoded protein: CASSEVGQTQYF.